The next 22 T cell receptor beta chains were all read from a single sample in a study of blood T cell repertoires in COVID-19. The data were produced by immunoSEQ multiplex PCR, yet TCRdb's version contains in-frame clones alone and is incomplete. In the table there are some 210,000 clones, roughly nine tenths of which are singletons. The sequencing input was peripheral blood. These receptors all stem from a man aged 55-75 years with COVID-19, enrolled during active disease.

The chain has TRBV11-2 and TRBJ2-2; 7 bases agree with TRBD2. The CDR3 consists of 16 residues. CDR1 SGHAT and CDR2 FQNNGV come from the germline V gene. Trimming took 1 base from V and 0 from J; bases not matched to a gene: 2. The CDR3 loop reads CASSLGGLANTGELFF. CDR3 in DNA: TGTGCCAGCAGCTTAGGAGGACTAGCGAACACCGGGGAGCTGTTTTTT.

CDR3 sequence: CATSSLLTNTGELFF. DNA of the CDR3: TGTGCCACCAGCAGTCTCTTAACGAACACCGGGGAGCTGTTTTTT. The chain joins TRBV15 to TRBJ2-2; no firm D call. Germline-derived CDR1 and CDR2 are LNHNV and YYDKDF (reference sequence). The CDR3 is 15 amino acids. With 3 bases removed from V and 0 bases from J, the gap between germline ends came to 8 bases.

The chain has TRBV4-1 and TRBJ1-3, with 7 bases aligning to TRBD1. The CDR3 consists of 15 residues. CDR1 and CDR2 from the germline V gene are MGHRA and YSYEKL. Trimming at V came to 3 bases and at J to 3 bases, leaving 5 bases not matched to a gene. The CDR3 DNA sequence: TGCGCCAGCAGCCAGACAGGGTCTAATGGAAACACCATATATTTT. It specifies CASSQTGSNGNTIYF.

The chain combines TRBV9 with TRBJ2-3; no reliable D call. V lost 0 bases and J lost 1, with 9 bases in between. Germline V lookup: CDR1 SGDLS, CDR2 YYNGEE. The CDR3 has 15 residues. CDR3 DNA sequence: TGTGCCAGCAGCGTAGATGAGCGCCGCACAGATACGCAGTATTTT. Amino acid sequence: CASSVDERRTDTQYF.

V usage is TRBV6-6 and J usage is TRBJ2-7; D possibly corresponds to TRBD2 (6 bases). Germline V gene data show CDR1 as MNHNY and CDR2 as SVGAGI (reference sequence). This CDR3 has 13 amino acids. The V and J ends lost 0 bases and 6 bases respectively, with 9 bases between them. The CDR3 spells CASSYSLASEQYF. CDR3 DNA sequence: TGTGCCAGCAGTTACTCCCTAGCGTCCGAGCAGTACTTC.

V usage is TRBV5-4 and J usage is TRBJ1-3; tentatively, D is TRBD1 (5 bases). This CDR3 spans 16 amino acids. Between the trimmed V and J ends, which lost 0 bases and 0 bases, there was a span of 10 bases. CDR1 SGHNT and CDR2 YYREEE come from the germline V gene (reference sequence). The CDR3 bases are TGTGCCAGCAGCTTGGTCGGCGGGGCCTCTGGAAACACCATATATTTT. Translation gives CASSLVGGASGNTIYF.

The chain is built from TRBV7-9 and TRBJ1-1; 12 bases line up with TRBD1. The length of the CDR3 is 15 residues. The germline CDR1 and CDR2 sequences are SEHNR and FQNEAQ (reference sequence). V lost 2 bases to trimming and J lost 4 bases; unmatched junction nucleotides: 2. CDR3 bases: TGTGCCAGCAGCTTAACGGGACAGGGGGCCACTGAAGCTTTCTTT. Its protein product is CASSLTGQGATEAFF.

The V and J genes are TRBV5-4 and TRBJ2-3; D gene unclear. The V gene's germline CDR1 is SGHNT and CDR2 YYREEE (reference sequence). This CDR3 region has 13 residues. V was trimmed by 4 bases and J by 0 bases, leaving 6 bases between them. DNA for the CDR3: TGTGCCAGCAGCGTCCTAAGCACAGATACGCAGTATTTT. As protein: CASSVLSTDTQYF.

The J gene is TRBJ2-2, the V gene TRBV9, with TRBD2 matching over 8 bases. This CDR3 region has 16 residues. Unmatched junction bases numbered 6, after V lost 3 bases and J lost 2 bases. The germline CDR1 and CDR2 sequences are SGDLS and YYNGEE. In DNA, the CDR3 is TGTGCCAGCAGCGAAGGCGGGAGGTTCAACACCGGGGAGCTGTTTTTT. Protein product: CASSEGGRFNTGELFF.

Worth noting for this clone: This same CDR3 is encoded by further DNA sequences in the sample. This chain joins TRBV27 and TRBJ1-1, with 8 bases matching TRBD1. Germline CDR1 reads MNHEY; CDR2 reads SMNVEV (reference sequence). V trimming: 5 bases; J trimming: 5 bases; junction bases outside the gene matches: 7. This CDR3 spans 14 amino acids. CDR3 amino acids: CASSPRQGRTEAFF. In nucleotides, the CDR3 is TGTGCCAGCAGTCCCCGACAGGGGAGGACTGAAGCTTTCTTT.

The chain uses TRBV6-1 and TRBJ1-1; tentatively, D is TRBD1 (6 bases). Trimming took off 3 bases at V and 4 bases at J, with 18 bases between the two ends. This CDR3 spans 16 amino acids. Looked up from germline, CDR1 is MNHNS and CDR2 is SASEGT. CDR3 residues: CASSDESGEMGTEAFF. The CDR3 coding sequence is TGTGCCAGCAGTGACGAGTCAGGGGAGATGGGCACTGAAGCTTTCTTT.

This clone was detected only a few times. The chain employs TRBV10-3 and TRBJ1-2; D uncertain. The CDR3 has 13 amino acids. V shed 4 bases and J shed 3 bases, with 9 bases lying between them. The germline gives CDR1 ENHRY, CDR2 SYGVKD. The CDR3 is CAISVSEDYGYTF. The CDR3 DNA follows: TGTGCCATCAGTGTGAGCGAGGACTATGGCTACACCTTC.

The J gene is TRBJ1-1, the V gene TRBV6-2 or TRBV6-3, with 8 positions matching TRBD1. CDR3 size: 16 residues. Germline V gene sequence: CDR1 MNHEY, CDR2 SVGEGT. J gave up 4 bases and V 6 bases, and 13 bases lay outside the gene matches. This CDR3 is CASSPSTGEWGTEAFF. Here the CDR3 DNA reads TGTGCCAGCAGCCCTTCGACAGGGGAGTGGGGCACTGAAGCTTTCTTT.

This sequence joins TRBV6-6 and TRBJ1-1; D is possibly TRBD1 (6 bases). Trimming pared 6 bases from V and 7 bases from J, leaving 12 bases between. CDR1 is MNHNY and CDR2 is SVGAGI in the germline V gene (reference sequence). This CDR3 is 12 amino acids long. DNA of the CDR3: TGTGCCAGCAGCCATGGACAGAATGAAGCTTTCTTT. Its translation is CASSHGQNEAFF.

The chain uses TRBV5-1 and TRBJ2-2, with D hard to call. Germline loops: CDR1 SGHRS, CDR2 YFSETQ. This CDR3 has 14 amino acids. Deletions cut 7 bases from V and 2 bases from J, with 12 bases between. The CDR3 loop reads CASSGGRNTGELFF. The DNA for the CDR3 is TGCGCCAGCTCCGGCGGTAGAAACACCGGGGAGCTGTTTTTT.

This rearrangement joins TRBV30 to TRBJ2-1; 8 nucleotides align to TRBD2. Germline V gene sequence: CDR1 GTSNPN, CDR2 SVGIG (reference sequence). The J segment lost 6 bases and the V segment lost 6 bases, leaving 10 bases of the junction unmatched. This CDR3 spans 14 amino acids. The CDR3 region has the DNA TGTGCCTGTTCCGGGACTAGTTTTATCAATGAGCAGTTCTTC. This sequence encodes CACSGTSFINEQFF.

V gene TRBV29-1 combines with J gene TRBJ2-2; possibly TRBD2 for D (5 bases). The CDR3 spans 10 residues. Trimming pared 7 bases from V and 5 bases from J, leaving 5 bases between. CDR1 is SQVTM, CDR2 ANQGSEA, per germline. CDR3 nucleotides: TGCAGCGGCGGGACCGGGGAGCTGTTTTTT. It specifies CSGGTGELFF.

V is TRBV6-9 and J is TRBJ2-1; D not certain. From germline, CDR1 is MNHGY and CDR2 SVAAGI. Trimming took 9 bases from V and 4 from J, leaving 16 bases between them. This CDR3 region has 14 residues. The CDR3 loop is CASKTRPSYNEQFF. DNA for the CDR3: TGTGCCAGTAAAACCCGGCCTAGTTACAATGAGCAGTTCTTC.

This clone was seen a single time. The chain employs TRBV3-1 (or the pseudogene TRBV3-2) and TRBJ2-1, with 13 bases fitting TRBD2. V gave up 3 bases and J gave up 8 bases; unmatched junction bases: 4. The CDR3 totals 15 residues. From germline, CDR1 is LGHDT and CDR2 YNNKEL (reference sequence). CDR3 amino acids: CASSHGLAGAYEQFF. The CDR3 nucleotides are TGTGCCAGCAGCCATGGACTAGCGGGAGCTTATGAGCAGTTCTTC.

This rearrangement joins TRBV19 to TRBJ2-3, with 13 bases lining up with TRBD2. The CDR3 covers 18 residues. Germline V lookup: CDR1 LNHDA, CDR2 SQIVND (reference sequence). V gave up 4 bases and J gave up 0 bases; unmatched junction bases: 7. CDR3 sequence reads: CASSTQLAGGPSTDTQYF. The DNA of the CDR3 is TGTGCCAGTAGTACCCAACTAGCGGGAGGGCCGAGCACAGATACGCAGTATTTT.

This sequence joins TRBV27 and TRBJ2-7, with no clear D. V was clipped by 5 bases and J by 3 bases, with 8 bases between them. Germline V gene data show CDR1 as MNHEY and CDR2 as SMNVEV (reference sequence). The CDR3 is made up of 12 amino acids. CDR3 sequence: CASSPYRYEQYF. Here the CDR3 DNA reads TGTGCCAGCAGTCCCTACCGCTACGAGCAGTACTTC.

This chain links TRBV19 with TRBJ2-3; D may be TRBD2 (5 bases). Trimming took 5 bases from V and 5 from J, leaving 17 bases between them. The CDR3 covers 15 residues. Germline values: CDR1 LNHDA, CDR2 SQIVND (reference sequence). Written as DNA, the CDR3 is TGTGCCAGTAGTCCCCCCGGTTCTGGAGGAGATACGCAGTATTTT. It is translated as CASSPPGSGGDTQYF.